This section outlines one T cell receptor (beta chain) sequence together with its context. This clonotype occurred many times. The specificity of this receptor is unknown. The sample holds no much larger clone one base away, and base qualities are not on file. RNA was extracted from bulk unsorted tissue and checked for quality with a NanoDrop ND-1000 and an Agilent 2100. The normal lung samples consisted of distant non-tumor tissue collected more than 3 cm from the tumor edge. Newly diagnosed lung cancer patients without prior chemotherapy who had been admitted for thoracic surgery in China between August and November 2014 were enrolled as donors. The study excluded patients who had received radiotherapy or chemotherapy before or who had another cancer at the same time. Surgical tissue pieces of about 1-2.1 cm3 were preserved in RNAlater solution and were kept at -80 degrees C until use. Libraries were built with multiplex PCR. Sequencing was carried out with an Illumina HiSeq 2500. TCRbeta libraries were built by three rounds of nested PCR using primers (Table S4), following protocols modified from ARM-PCR. Before sequencing, PCR products of 200-500 bp were excised from the gel and purified with the QIAquick gel extraction kit. The paper's data handling went like this. Reads were cleaned with Trimmomatic, merged with FLASH into complete CDR3 sequences, and assigned to V(D)J germline segments with MiTCR. Clonal diversity was calculated as the inverse Simpson's index using VDJtools. In-frame sequences without a premature stop codon were defined as productive reads. TCRdb ran its own pipeline on the public reads, namely fastp trimming at Q25 and MiXCR clone calling, and kept in-frame beta chains. Entries are consolidated by CDR3 protein sequence, retaining the most common genes and DNA. The V and J calls reflect TCRdb's pipeline rather than the authors' work. The sample profile shows tens of thousands of distinct CDR3 sequences; less than 75% of them were found once. The leading ten clones occupy roughly 25% of the sample.

V was cut back by 1 base and J by 4 bases, leaving a gap of 10 bases between them. The cysteine opens and the phenylalanine closes a CDR3 of 15 amino acids. Only the CDR3 portion is preserved as DNA: 45 bases, with reading frame beginning at the first base. The sample belongs to a study of tumor and adjacent non-tumor tissue in lung cancer (dated by TCRdb to between 2017 and 2018). Background on the whole study: Of the cohort, around 12 patients had adenocarcinoma, 2 had squamous cell carcinoma and 1 had small cell lung cancer. Among the 15 or so patients, ages ranged from roughly 30 to 85 years, some ten were men and 5 were women, and disease was TNM stage I to III. In total, sequencing yielded 130,000,000 or so productive TCRbeta reads, which works out to an average of about 3.9 million reads per sample. The study compared bulk TCRbeta repertoires from lung tumor tissue and matched distant non-tumor lung tissue of about 14 lung cancer patients. A few dozen paired specimens, one tumor and one normal lung sample per patient, were profiled by TCRbeta CDR3 sequencing.

Study-wide conclusions, independent of this receptor: Peripheral blood was not sequenced, so blood TCRbeta repertoires were not examined in the lung cancer patients of the study. The sequencing platform is not named in the methods, and unique molecular identifiers are not mentioned. Significantly higher TCR diversity (inverse Simpson) was observed in tumor tissue than in normal lung tissue (approximately 430 vs 150, P = 0.0075, Mann-Whitney U test). A significantly larger cumulative share of the repertoire was made up by the top 100 clones in normal lung than in tumor tissue. TCR diversity was significantly higher in younger patients, and greater tumor TCR diversity was associated with shorter overall survival and shorter disease-free survival. Only roughly 14 patients were in the cohort, and the authors stated that larger samples and more detailed clinical data are needed.

Sequenced sample: distant non-tumor lung tissue. The rearrangement combines TRBV12-3 or TRBV12-4 with TRBJ1-4, with no D gene named confidently. The receptor was isolated from a woman aged 50 to 60 with non-small cell lung cancer. The CDR3 region: CASSLGVMDNEKLFF. The nucleotides are TGTGCCAGCAGTTTAGGGGTAATGGATAATGAAAAACTGTTTTTT.